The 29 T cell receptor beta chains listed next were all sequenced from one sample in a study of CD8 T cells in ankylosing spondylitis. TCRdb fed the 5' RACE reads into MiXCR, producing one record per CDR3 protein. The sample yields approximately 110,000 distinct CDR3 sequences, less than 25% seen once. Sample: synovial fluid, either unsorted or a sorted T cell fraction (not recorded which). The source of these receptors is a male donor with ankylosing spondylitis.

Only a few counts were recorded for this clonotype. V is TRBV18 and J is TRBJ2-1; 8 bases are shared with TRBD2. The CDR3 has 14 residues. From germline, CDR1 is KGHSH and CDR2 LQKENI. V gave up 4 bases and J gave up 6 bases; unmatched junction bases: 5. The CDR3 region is CASSLGLVSNEQFF. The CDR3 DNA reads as TGTGCCAGCTCACTGGGACTAGTTTCCAATGAGCAGTTCTTC.

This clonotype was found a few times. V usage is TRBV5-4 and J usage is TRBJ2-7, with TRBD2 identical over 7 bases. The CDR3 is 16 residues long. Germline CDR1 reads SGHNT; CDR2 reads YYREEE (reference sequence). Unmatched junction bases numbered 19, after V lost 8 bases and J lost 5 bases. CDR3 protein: CASQRWGGGSGHEQYF. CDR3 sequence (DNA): TGTGCCAGTCAAAGGTGGGGCGGCGGGAGCGGACACGAGCAGTACTTC.

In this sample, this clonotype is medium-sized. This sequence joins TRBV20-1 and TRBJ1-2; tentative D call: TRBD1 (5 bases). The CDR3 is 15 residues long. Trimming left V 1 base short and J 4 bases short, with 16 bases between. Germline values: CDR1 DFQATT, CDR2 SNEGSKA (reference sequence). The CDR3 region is CSARGGTGGVYGYTF. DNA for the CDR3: TGCAGTGCTAGAGGAGGGACGGGGGGTGTCTATGGCTACACCTTC.

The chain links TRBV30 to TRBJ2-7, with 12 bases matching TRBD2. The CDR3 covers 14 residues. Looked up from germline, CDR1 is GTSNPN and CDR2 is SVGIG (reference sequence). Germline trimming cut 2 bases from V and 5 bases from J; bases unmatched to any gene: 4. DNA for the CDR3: TGTGCCTGGAGTATCCGACTAGCGGGAGACGAGCAGTACTTC. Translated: CAWSIRLAGDEQYF.

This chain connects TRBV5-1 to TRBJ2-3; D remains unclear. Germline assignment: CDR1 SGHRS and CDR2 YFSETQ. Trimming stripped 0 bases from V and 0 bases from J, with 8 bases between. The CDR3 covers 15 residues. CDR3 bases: TGCGCCAGCAGCTTGGTGGGGTCTAGCACAGATACGCAGTATTTT. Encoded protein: CASSLVGSSTDTQYF. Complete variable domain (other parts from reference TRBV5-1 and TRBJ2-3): KAGVTQTPRYLIKTRGQQVTLSCSPISGHRSVSWYQQTPGQGLQFLFEYFSETQRNKGNFPGRFSGRQFSNSRSEMNVSTLELGDSALYLCASSLVGSSTDTQYFGPGTRLTVL.

The CDR3 spells CASSQGVGRNTGELFF. The CDR3 DNA reads TGTGCCAGCAGCCAAGGGGTTGGAAGAAACACCGGGGAGCTGTTTTTT. V and J are TRBV3-1 and TRBJ2-2; D unclear. Trimming pared 1 base from V and 2 bases from J, leaving 11 bases between. The CDR3 sequence is 16 residues long. Per germline, CDR1 LGHDT and CDR2 YNNKEL (reference sequence).

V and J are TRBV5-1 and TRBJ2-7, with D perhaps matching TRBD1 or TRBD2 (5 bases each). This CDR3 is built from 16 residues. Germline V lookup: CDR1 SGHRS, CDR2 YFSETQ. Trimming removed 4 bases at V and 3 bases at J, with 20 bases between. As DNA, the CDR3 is TGCGCCAGCAGCCGGACCGGGACGGATCAGGGCTACGAGCAGTACTTC. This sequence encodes CASSRTGTDQGYEQYF.

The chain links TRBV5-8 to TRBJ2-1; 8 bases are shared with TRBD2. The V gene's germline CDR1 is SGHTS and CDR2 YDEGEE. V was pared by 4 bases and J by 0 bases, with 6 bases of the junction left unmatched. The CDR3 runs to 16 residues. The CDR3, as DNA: TGTGCCAGCAGCACGGGGACTAGAAGCTCCTACAATGAGCAGTTCTTC. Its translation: CASSTGTRSSYNEQFF.

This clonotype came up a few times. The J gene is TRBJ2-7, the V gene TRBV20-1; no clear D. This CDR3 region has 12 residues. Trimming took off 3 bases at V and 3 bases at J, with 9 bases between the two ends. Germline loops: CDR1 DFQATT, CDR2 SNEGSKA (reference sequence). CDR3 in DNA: TGCAGTGCTAGGGCTACAATCTACGAGCAGTACTTC. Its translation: CSARATIYEQYF.

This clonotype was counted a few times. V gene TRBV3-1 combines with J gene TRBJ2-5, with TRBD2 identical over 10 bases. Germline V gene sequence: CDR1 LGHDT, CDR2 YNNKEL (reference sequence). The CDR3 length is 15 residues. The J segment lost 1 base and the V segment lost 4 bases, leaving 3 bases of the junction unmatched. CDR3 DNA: TGTGCCAGCAGCCCGGGACTAGCGTTCCAAGAGACCCAGTACTTC. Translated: CASSPGLAFQETQYF.

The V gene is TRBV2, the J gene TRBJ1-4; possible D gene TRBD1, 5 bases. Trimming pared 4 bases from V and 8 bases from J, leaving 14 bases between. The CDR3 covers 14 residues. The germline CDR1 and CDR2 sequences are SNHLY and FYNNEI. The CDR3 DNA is TGTGCCAGCAGTGGTACGGGGGTTGGCGAAAAACTGTTTTTT. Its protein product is CASSGTGVGEKLFF.

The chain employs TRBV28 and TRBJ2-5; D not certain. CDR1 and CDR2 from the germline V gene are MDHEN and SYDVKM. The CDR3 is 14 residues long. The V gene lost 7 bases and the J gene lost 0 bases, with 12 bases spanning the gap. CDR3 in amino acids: CASTRWQHQETQYF. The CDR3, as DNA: TGTGCCAGCACCCGGTGGCAGCACCAAGAGACCCAGTACTTC.

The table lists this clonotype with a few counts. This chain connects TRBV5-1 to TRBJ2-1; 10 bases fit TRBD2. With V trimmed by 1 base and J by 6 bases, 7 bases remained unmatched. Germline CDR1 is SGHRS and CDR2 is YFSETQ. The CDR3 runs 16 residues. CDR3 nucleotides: TGCGCCAGCAGCTTGTCTTATAGCGGGAGGCTCAATGAGCAGTTCTTC. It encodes CASSLSYSGRLNEQFF.

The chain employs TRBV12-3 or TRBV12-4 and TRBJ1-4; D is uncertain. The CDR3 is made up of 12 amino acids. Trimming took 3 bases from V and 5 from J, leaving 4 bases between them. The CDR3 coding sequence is TGTGCCAGCAGTTTCCAGAATGAAAAACTGTTTTTT. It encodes CASSFQNEKLFF.

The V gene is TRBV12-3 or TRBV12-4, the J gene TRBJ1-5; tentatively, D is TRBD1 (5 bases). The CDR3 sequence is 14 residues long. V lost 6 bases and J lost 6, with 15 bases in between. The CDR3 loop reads CASRGVAGTQPQHF. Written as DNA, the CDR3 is TGTGCCAGCAGGGGGGTGGCGGGCACTCAGCCCCAGCATTTT.

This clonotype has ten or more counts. The CDR3 here is CASSYGYTF. In DNA, the CDR3 is TGTGCCAGCTCCTATGGCTACACCTTC. This sequence joins TRBV27 and TRBJ1-2; D remains unclear. CDR1 and CDR2 (germline): MNHEY, SMNVEV (reference sequence). The CDR3 loop spans 9 amino acids. V dropped 8 bases and J dropped 4 bases, with 2 bases sitting between them.

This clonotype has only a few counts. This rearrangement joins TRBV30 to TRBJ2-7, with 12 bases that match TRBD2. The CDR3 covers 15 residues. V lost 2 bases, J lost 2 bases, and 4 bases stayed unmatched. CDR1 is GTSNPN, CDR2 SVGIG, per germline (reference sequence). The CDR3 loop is CAWSTRLAGAYEQYF. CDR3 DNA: TGTGCCTGGAGTACCCGACTAGCGGGAGCCTACGAGCAGTACTTC. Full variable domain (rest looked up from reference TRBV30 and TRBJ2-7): SQTIHQWPATLVQPVGSPLSLECTVEGTSNPNLYWYRQAAGRGLQLLFYSVGIGQISSEVPQNLSASRPQDRQFILSSKKLLLSDSGFYLCAWSTRLAGAYEQYFGPGTRLTVT.

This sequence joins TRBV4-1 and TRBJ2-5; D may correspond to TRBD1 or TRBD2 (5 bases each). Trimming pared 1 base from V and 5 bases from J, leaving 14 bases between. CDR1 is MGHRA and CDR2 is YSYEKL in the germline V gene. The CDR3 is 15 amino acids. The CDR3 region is CASSQGDLIGETQYF. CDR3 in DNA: TGCGCCAGCAGCCAAGGGGACCTGATAGGTGAGACCCAGTACTTC.

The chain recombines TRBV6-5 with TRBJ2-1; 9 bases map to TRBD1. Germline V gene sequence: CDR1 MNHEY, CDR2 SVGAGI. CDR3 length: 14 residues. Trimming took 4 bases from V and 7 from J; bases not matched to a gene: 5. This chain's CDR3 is CASSSGTGKNEQFF. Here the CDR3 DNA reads TGTGCCAGCAGTTCCGGGACAGGGAAAAATGAGCAGTTCTTC.

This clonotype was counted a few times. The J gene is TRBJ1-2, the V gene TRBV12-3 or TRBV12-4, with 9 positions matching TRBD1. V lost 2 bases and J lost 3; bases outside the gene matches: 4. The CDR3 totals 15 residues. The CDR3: CASSLRRTGDYGYTF. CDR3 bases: TGTGCCAGCAGTTTAAGGAGGACAGGGGACTATGGCTACACCTTC.

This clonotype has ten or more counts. The CDR3: CASSRMASFDTQYF. The CDR3 nucleotides read TGTGCCAGCAGCCGCATGGCTAGTTTTGATACGCAGTATTTT. V usage is TRBV11-2 and J usage is TRBJ2-3; D ambiguous. The CDR3 is made up of 14 amino acids. V was pared by 5 bases and J by 6 bases, with 15 bases between. CDR1 and CDR2 (germline): SGHAT, FQNNGV.

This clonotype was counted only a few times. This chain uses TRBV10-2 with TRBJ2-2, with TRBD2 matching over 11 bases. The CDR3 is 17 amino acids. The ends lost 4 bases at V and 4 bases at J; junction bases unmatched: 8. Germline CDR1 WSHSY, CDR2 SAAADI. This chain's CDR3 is CASSVTSGRVGTGELFF. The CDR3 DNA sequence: TGCGCCAGCAGTGTTACTAGCGGGAGAGTTGGCACCGGGGAGCTGTTTTTT.

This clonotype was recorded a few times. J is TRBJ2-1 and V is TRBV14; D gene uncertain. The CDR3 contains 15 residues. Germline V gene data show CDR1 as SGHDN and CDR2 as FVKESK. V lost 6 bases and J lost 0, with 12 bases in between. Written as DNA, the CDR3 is TGTGCCAGCAGTAGGCTTACGAGCTCCTACAATGAGCAGTTCTTC. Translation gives CASSRLTSSYNEQFF. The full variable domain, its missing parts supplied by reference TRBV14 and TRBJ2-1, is EAGVTQFPSHSVIEKGQTVTLRCDPISGHDNLYWYRRVMGKEIKFLLHFVKESKQDESGMPNNRFLAERTGGTYSTLKVQPAELEDSGVYFCASSRLTSSYNEQFFGPGTRLTVL.

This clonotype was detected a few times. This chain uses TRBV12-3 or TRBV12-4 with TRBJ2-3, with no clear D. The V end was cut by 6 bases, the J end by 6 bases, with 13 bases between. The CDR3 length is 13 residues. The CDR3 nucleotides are TGTGCCAGCAGCCGCGAGCTGGGGGATACGCAGTATTTT. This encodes CASSRELGDTQYF.

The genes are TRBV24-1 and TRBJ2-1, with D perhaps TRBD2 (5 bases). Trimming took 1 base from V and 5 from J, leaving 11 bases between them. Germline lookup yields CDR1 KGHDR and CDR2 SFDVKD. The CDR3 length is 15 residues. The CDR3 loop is CATSDLAVYNNEQFF. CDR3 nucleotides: TGTGCCACCAGTGATTTAGCGGTTTATAACAATGAGCAGTTCTTC.

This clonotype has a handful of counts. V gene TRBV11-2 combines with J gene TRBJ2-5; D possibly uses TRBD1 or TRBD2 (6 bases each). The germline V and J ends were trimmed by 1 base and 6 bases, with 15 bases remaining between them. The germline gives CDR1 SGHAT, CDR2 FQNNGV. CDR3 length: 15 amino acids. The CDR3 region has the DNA TGTGCCAGCAGCTTAGTGGGGGGCCAGACGAAGACCCAGTACTTC. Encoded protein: CASSLVGGQTKTQYF.

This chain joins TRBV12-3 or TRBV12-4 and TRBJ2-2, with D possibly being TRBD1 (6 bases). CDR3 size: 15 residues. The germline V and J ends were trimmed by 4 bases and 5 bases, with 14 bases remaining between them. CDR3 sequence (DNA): TGTGCCAGCAGTTCGCAGGGGCTAGGGACCGGGGAGCTGTTTTTT. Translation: CASSSQGLGTGELFF.

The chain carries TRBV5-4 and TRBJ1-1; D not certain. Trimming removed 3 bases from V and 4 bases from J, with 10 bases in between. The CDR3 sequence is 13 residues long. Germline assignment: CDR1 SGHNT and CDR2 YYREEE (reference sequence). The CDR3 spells CASSSPEFTEAFF. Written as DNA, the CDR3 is TGTGCCAGCAGCTCTCCAGAATTCACTGAAGCTTTCTTT.

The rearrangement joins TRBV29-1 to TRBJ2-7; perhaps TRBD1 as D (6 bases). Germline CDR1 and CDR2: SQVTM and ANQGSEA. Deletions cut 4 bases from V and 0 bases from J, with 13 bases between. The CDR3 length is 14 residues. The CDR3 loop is CSVARDRSSYEQYF. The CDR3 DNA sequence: TGCAGCGTTGCCCGCGACAGGTCCTCCTACGAGCAGTACTTC.